This T cell receptor (beta chain) stems from a study of blood T cells in healthy people across ages. The study, taken as a whole, reports: Long-lived and aged donors differed, with more naive CD4+ cells and higher diversity in the long-lived. Observed TCR beta diversity showed a strong correlation with the percentage of naive T cells as measured by flow cytometry.

RNA extraction gave at least 6 micrograms of total RNA per sample. The trim removed 1 base at V and 0 bases at J, leaving 4 bases unmatched. The CDR3 is 16 residues long. Germline loops: CDR1 SGHRS, CDR2 YFSETQ. Through a sample-barcoded 5' primer and a J-beta primer mix, a second PCR was run for 7 to 11 cycles. Every sample gave at least 2.5 million paired-end reads containing CDR3. TCRdb ran MiXCR on the 5' RACE reads and lists one entry per CDR3 protein. The table includes hundreds of thousands of distinct CDR3 sequences, around 52% detected once. The table lists this clonotype with many counts. What it recognizes is unknown.

The chain links TRBV5-1 to TRBJ2-1; 7 bases are a match to TRBD2. The specimen sequenced was blood. The receptor was isolated from a woman of 80 years or more in good health. The CDR3 nucleotides are TGCGCCAGCAGCTTGTTCGCTAGCGGCTCCTACAATGAGCAGTTCTTC. Its protein product is CASSLFASGSYNEQFF.